The T cell receptor beta chain described here comes from a study of T cell responses to AZD1222 COVID-19 vaccine. Sequencing used immunoSEQ multiplex PCR; TCRdb keeps in-frame clones, though not all of them. Of 55,000 to 65,000 clones listed, approximately 83% are singletons. The CDR3 totals 15 residues. V dropped 5 bases and J dropped 6; count of bases not matched to a gene: 6. Germline lookup yields CDR1 SEHNR and CDR2 FQNEAQ (reference sequence). This specimen consisted of peripheral blood, obtained on day 0 of AZD1222 vaccination. This chain connects TRBV7-9 to TRBJ2-1; 11 nucleotides match TRBD1. The clonotype originates from an adult in good health. CDR3 sequence: CASSSRDRGGNEQFF. The CDR3 DNA reads TGTGCCAGCAGCAGCCGGGACAGGGGGGGCAATGAGCAGTTCTTC. The full variable domain, completed using reference TRBV7-9 and TRBJ2-1, is DTGVSQNPRHKITKRGQNVTFRCDPISEHNRLYWYRQTLGQGPEFLTYFQNEAQLEKSRLLSDRFSAERPKGSFSTLEIQRTEQGDSAMYLCASSSRDRGGNEQFFGPGTRLTVL.